The TCR beta chain under discussion was sequenced for a study of cytomegalovirus exposure and HLA in healthy donors. The wider study: A prior study identified just under 120 million unique TCR beta sequences from 180 million or so T cells.

The CDR3 totals 13 residues. V lost 6 bases and J lost 2, with 12 bases in between. Germline V gives CDR1 SQVTM, CDR2 ANQGSEA. The PCR had 60 Vbeta and 13 Jbeta primers. Assay used: immunoSEQ multiplex PCR; TCRdb lists only in-frame clones, some missing. The repertoire holds roughly 100,000 clones, with roughly 83% as singletons. Details on this clone: The antigen remains undetermined.

Study observations and caveats: Researchers reported from a later analysis that most CMV-associated TCR beta chains appeared HLA-restricted. As a later analysis showed, a missense DCLRE1C variant was linked to trimming of TCR beta V- and J-genes. Rarity characterized most TCR sequences, yet some public TCRs appeared in many donors.

Sequenced: PBMCs. The chain is built from TRBV29-1 and TRBJ2-3; D may be TRBD1 (7 bases). The source of this sequence is a man in his forties in good health and CMV-seronegative. The CDR3 DNA reads TGCAGCGTGCAGGAGGGGGCCACAGATACGCAGTATTTT. It translates to CSVQEGATDTQYF.